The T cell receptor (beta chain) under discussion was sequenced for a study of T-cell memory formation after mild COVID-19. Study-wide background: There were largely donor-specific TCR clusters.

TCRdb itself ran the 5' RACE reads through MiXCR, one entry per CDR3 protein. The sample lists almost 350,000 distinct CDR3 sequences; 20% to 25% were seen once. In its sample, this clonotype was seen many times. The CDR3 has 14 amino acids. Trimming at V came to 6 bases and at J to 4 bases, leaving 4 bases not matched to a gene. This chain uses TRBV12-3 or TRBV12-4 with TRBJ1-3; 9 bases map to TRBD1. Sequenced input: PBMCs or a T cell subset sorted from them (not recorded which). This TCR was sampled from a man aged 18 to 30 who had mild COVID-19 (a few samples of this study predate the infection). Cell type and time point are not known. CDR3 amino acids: CASSPGTGGNTIYF. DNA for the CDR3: TGTGCCAGCAGCCCCGGGACAGGGGGAAACACCATATATTTT.